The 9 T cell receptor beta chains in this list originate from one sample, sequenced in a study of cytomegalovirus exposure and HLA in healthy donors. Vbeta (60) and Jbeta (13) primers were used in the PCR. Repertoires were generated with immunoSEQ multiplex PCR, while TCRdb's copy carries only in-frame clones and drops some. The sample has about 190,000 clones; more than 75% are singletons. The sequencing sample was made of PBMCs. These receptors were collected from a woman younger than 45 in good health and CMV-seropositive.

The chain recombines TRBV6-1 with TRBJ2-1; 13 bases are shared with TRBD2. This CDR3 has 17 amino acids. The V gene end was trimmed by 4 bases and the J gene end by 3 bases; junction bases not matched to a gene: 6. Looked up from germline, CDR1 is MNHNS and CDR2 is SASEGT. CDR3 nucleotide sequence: TGTGCCAGCAGTGCGACTAGCGGGAGGTTCATCTACAATGAGCAGTTCTTC. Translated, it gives CASSATSGRFIYNEQFF.

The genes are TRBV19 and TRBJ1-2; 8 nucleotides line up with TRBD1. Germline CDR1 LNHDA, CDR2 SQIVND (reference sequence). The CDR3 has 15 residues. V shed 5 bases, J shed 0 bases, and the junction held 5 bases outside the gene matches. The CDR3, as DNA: TGTGCCAGTAGTCGCCAGGGGGCCCCTAACTATGGCTACACCTTC. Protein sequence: CASSRQGAPNYGYTF.

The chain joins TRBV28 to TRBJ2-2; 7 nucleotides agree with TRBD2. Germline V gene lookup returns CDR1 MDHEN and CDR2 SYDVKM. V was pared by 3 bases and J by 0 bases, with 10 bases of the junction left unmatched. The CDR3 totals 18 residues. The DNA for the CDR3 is TGTGCCAGCAGTTTCCCCCTACGCGGGGGAGCGAACACCGGGGAGCTGTTTTTT. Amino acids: CASSFPLRGGANTGELFF.

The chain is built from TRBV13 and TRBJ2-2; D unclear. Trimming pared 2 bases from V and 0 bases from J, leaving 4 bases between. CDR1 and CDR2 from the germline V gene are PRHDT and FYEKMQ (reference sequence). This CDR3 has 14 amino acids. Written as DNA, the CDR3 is TGTGCCAGCAGCTTAACGGCGAACACCGGGGAGCTGTTTTTT. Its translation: CASSLTANTGELFF.

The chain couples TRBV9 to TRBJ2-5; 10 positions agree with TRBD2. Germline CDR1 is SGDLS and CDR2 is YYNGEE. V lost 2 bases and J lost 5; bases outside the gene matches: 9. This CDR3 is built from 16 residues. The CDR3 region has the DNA TGTGCCAGCAGCGTTTCTAGCGGGGGCTTCGGGGAGACCCAGTACTTC. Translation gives CASSVSSGGFGETQYF.

The CDR3 region is CSGRHGASTDTQYF. DNA of the CDR3: TGCAGCGGGAGACATGGGGCAAGCACAGATACGCAGTATTTT. The rearrangement joins TRBV29-1 to TRBJ2-3; D might be TRBD1 (5 bases). The germline V gene encodes CDR1 SQVTM and CDR2 ANQGSEA. The CDR3 spans 14 residues. V was shortened by 7 bases and J by 0 bases, with 14 bases between the two germline ends.

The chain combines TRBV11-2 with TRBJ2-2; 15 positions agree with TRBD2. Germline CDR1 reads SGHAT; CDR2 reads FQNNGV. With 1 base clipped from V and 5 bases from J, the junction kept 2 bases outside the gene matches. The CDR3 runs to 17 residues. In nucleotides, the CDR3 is TGTGCCAGCAGCTTAGGGACTAGCGGGAGGGGGACCGGGGAGCTGTTTTTT. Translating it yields CASSLGTSGRGTGELFF.

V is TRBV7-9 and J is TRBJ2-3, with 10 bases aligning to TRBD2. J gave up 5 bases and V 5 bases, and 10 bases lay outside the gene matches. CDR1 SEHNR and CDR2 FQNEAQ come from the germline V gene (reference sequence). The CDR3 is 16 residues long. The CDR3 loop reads CASSIRPGTSEDTQYF. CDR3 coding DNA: TGTGCCAGCAGCATCCGCCCCGGGACTAGCGAAGATACGCAGTATTTT. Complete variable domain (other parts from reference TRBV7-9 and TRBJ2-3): DTGVSQNPRHKITKRGQNVTFRCDPISEHNRLYWYRQTLGQGPEFLTYFQNEAQLEKSRLLSDRFSAERPKGSFSTLEIQRTEQGDSAMYLCASSIRPGTSEDTQYFGPGTRLTVL.

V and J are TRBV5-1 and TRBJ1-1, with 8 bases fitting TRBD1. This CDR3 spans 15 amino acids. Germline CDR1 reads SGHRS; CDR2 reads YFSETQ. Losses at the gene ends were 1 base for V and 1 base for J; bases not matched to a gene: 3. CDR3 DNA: TGCGCCAGCAGCTTGACTCAGGGGGCGAACACTGAAGCTTTCTTT. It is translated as CASSLTQGANTEAFF.